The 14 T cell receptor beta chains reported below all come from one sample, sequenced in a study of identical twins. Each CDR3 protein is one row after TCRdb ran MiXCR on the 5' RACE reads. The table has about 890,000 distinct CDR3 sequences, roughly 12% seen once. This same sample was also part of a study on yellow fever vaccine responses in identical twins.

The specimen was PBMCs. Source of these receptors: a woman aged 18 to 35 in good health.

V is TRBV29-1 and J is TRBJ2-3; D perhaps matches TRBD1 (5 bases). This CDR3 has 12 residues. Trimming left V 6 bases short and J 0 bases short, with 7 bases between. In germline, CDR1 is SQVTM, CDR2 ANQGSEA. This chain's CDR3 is CSVRTSTDTQYF. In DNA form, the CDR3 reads TGCAGCGTCAGGACAAGCACAGATACGCAGTATTTT.

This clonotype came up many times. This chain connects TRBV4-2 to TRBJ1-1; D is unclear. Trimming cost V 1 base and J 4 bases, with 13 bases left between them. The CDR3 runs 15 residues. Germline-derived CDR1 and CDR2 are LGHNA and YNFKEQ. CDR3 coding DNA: TGTGCCAGCAGCCAAGGTCAGCCCCCGGGCACTGAAGCTTTCTTT. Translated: CASSQGQPPGTEAFF.

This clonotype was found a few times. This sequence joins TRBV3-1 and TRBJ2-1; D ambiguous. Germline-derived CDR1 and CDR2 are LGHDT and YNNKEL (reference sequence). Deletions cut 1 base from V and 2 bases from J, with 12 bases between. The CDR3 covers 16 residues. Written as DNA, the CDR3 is TGTGCCAGCAGCCAAGGGATCCAGATGGCCTACAATGAGCAGTTCTTC. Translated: CASSQGIQMAYNEQFF.

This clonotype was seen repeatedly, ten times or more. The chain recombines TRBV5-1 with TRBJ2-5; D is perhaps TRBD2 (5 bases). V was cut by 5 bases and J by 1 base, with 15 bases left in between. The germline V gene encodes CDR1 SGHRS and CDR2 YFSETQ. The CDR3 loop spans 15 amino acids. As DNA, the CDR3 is TGCGCCAGCAGGCGAGCTACTAGGACCCAAGAGACCCAGTACTTC. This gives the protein CASRRATRTQETQYF.

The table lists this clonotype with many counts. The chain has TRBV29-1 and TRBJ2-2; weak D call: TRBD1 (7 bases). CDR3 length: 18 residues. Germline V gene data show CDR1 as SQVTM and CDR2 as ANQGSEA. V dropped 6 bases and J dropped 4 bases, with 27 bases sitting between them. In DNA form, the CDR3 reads TGCAGCGTCAATACTCCCGCCGGGGGACCAGGGGGCACCGGGGAGCTGTTTTTT. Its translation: CSVNTPAGGPGGTGELFF.

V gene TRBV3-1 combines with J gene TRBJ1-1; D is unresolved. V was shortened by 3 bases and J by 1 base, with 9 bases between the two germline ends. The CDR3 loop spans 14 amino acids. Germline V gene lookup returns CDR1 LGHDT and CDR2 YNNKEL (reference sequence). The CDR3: CASSHFGRNTEAFF. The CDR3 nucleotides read TGTGCCAGCAGCCATTTCGGGAGGAACACTGAAGCTTTCTTT.

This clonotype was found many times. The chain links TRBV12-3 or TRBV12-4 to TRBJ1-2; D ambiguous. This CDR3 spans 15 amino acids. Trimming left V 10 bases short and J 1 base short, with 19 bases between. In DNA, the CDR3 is TGTGCCACTAGGGCAGTAACTCCAGTTAACTATGGCTACACCTTC. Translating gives CATRAVTPVNYGYTF.

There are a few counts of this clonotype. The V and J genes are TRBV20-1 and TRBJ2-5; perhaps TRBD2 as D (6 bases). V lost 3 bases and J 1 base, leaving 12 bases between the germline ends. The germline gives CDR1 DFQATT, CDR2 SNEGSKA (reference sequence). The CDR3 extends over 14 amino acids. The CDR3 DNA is TGCAGTGCTAGGGGACTTTCTCCCCAAGAGACCCAGTACTTC. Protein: CSARGLSPQETQYF.

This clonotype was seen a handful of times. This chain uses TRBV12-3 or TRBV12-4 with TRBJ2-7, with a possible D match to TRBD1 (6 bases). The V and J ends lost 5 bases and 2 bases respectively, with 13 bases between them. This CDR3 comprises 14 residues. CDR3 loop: CASSHRVPAYEQYF. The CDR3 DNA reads TGTGCCAGCAGTCACAGGGTGCCGGCCTACGAGCAGTACTTC.

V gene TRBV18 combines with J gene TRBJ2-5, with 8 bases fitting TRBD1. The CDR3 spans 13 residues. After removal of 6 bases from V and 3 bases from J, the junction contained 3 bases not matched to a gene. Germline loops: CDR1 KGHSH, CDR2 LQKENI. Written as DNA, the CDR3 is TGTGCCAGCTCCCGGACAGGGAAAGAGACCCAGTACTTC. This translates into CASSRTGKETQYF. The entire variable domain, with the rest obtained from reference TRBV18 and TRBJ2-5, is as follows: NAGVMQNPRHLVRRRGQEARLRCSPMKGHSHVYWYRQLPEEGLKFMVYLQKENIIDESGMPKERFSAEFPKEGPSILRIQQVVRGDSAAYFCASSRTGKETQYFGPGTRLLVL.

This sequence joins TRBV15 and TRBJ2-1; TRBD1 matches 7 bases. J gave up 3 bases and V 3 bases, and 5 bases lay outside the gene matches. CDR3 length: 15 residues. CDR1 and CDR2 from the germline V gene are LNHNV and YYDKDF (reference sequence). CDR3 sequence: CATSSTGAIYNEQFF. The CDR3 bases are TGTGCCACCAGCAGCACAGGGGCCATCTACAATGAGCAGTTCTTC. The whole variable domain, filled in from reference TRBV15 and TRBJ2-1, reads DAMVIQNPRYQVTQFGKPVTLSCSQTLNHNVMYWYQQKSSQAPKLLFHYYDKDFNNEADTPDNFQSRRPNTSFCFLDIRSPGLGDTAMYLCATSSTGAIYNEQFFGPGTRLTVL.

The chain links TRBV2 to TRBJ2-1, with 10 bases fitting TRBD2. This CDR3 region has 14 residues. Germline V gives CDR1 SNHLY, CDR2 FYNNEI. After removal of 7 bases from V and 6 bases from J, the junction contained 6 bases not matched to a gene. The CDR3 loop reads CASMWLAGANEQFF. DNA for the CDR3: TGTGCCAGCATGTGGCTAGCGGGAGCCAATGAGCAGTTCTTC.

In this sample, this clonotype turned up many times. The CDR3 sequence: CATSARQALSSYNEQFF. CDR3 in DNA: TGTGCCACCAGTGCTCGACAGGCCTTGAGCTCCTACAATGAGCAGTTCTTC. This sequence joins TRBV24-1 and TRBJ2-1, with a weak D call TRBD1 (6 bases). Trimming removed 5 bases from V and 0 bases from J, with 16 bases in between. This CDR3 region has 17 residues. The V gene's germline CDR1 is KGHDR and CDR2 SFDVKD.

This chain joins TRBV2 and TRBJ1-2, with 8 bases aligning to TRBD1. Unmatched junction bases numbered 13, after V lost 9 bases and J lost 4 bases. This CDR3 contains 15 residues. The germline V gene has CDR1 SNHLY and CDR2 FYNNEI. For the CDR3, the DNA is TGTGCCAGTAAGCTTGAGACAGGGGACGTCTATGGCTACACCTTC. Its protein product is CASKLETGDVYGYTF.